The 17 T cell receptor beta chains below all came from one sample that was sequenced in a study of T cells after yellow fever vaccination. TCRdb re-called the 5' RACE reads through MiXCR, storing one row per CDR3 protein. The profile covers 400,000 or so distinct CDR3 sequences, with approximately 19% appearing a single time and 15% to 20% taken by the ten largest. The sequences come from PBMCs, collected before the yellow fever booster vaccination. The receptors here all came from a man between 18 and 29 years old who received the YFV17D yellow fever vaccine.

This clonotype appeared a few times. CDR3 coding DNA: TGTGCCAGCAGCGTAGGTGGAGGAGCTAATGAAAAACTGTTTTTT. Its protein is CASSVGGGANEKLFF. The V gene is TRBV9, the J gene TRBJ1-4, with unresolved D. The germline gives CDR1 SGDLS, CDR2 YYNGEE. With 0 bases removed from V and 3 bases from J, the gap between germline ends came to 9 bases. CDR3 length: 15 residues. The whole variable domain, remainder taken from reference TRBV9 and TRBJ1-4, is DSGVTQTPKHLITATGQRVTLRCSPRSGDLSVYWYQQSLDQGLQFLIQYYNGEERAKGNILERFSAQQFPDLHSELNLSSLELGDSALYFCASSVGGGANEKLFFGSGTQLSVL.

A few counts support this clonotype. No conserved phenylalanine or tryptophan is present at the end of the CDR3, so a read error is the likely explanation. The limits of the CDR3 on the DNA are not certain, so only TCRdb's listed CDR3 is given. The chain's CDR3 is CSVADGVLGI. This chain joins TRBV29-1 and TRBJ1-5. Germline lookup yields CDR1 SQVTM and CDR2 ANQGSEA. The length of the CDR3 is 10 amino acids, counting both ends.

The rearrangement joins TRBV20-1 to TRBJ2-7; 8 bases fit TRBD1. CDR1 and CDR2 from the germline V gene are DFQATT and SNEGSKA (reference sequence). J was trimmed by 5 bases and V by 1 base; bases with no gene match: 7. The CDR3 runs 14 residues. The CDR3 reads CSARGSDRVDEQYV. The CDR3 coding sequence is TGCAGTGCTAGAGGATCGGACAGGGTCGACGAGCAGTACGTC.

This clonotype was observed at least ten times. The genes are TRBV20-1 and TRBJ2-3, with 8 bases fitting TRBD1. The CDR3 consists of 16 residues. V trimming: 4 bases; J trimming: 4 bases; junction bases outside the gene matches: 13. Germline lookup yields CDR1 DFQATT and CDR2 SNEGSKA (reference sequence). The CDR3 DNA sequence: TGCAGTGCTACCCTTCCTGGCAGGGGGCAGGCAGATACGCAGTATTTT. As protein: CSATLPGRGQADTQYF.

This sequence joins TRBV7-2 and TRBJ2-5; D gene unclear. The CDR3 loop spans 13 amino acids. The germline V and J ends were trimmed by 6 bases and 4 bases, with 12 bases remaining between them. Germline V gives CDR1 SGHTA, CDR2 FQGNSA. The chain's CDR3 is CASSRKSGETQYF. The CDR3, as DNA: TGTGCCAGCAGTCGGAAGAGTGGAGAGACCCAGTACTTC.

The rearrangement joins TRBV4-1 to TRBJ2-3, with D tentatively TRBD1 (5 bases). In germline, CDR1 is MGHRA, CDR2 YSYEKL. The CDR3 is 16 residues long. Trimming took 0 bases from V and 0 from J, leaving 10 bases between them. CDR3 DNA: TGCGCCAGCAGCCAAGACGGACACGCTAGCACAGATACGCAGTATTTT. Amino acids: CASSQDGHASTDTQYF.

V gene TRBV4-3 combines with J gene TRBJ1-5; D is possibly TRBD1 (5 bases). The germline V gene encodes CDR1 LGHNA and CDR2 YSLEER. The CDR3 consists of 14 residues. Trimming cost V 0 bases and J 6 bases, with 9 bases left between them. The CDR3 spells CASSQDQGRQPQHF. Written as DNA, the CDR3 is TGCGCCAGCAGCCAAGATCAGGGACGTCAGCCCCAGCATTTT.

Regarding this clonotype: Without the conserved terminal phenylalanine or tryptophan, this CDR3 likely stems from a read error. The chain links TRBV5-5 to TRBJ2-6; D is ambiguous. Trimming removed 4 bases from V and 2 bases from J, with 13 bases in between. Per the germline V gene, CDR1 is SGHKS and CDR2 is YYEKEE (reference sequence). This CDR3 contains 16 residues. The DNA of the CDR3 is TGTGCCAGCAGCCCGAGAGCCCCAACTGGGGCCAACGTCCTGACTCTC. Its protein is CASSPRAPTGANVLTL.

The CDR3 protein is CATSEPWDQETQYF. The DNA for the CDR3 is TGTGCCACCAGTGAGCCTTGGGACCAAGAGACCCAGTACTTC. The rearrangement links TRBV24-1 to TRBJ2-5; D is undetermined. The V end was cut by 4 bases, the J end by 0 bases, with 8 bases between. There are 14 residues in the CDR3. Germline-derived CDR1 and CDR2 are KGHDR and SFDVKD.

In this sample, this clonotype turned up many times. This rearrangement joins TRBV6-5 to TRBJ1-5; D unclear. Per the germline V gene, CDR1 is MNHEY and CDR2 is SVGAGI. The germline V and J ends were trimmed by 4 bases and 1 base, with 14 bases remaining between them. CDR3 length: 16 residues. The CDR3 reads CASSSRGPQSNQPQHF. Written as DNA, the CDR3 is TGTGCCAGCAGTTCTAGAGGTCCCCAAAGCAATCAGCCCCAGCATTTT.

This clonotype occurred a few times. This chain joins TRBV10-3 and TRBJ1-2; D not certain. This CDR3 region has 11 residues. The germline V gene has CDR1 ENHRY and CDR2 SYGVKD. The V end lost 6 bases, the J end lost 8 bases, and 10 bases lay between the germline ends. This CDR3 reads CAISPSKGYTF. The DNA of the CDR3 is TGTGCCATCAGCCCATCTAAGGGCTACACCTTC.

This rearrangement joins TRBV11-2 to TRBJ2-6; D not resolved. The CDR3 has 11 residues. Deletions cut 10 bases from V and 6 bases from J, with 7 bases between. From germline, CDR1 is SGHAT and CDR2 FQNNGV. The CDR3 coding sequence is TGTGCCACCCAAGTGGCCAACGTCCTGACTTTC. This sequence encodes CATQVANVLTF.

The chain links TRBV20-1 to TRBJ1-2; possible D gene TRBD1, 6 bases. Germline CDR1 and CDR2: DFQATT and SNEGSKA (reference sequence). V gave up 0 bases and J gave up 7 bases, with 18 bases separating them. This CDR3 has 15 amino acids. The CDR3 DNA sequence: TGCAGTGCTAGAGATCACTCACGGGGGGCTTCTGGCTACACCTTC. It translates to CSARDHSRGASGYTF.

V and J are TRBV30 and TRBJ2-3; 14 nucleotides match TRBD2. Germline V CDR1 and CDR2: GTSNPN, SVGIG (reference sequence). The CDR3 sequence is 18 residues long. V gave up 4 bases and J gave up 0 bases; unmatched junction bases: 9. The CDR3, as DNA: TGTGCCTGGACACGGGGACTAGCGGGGGTGTATAGCACAGATACGCAGTATTTT. Translating it yields CAWTRGLAGVYSTDTQYF.

This clonotype was seen ten or more times. The chain uses TRBV10-3 and TRBJ2-3, with D perhaps TRBD2 (6 bases). The germline CDR1 and CDR2 sequences are ENHRY and SYGVKD. The V gene lost 0 bases and the J gene lost 3 bases, with 7 bases spanning the gap. The CDR3 covers 14 residues. In DNA, the CDR3 is TGTGCCATCAGTGAGTCCGGGGGAACAGATACGCAGTATTTT. This encodes CAISESGGTDTQYF.

This chain links TRBV7-9 with TRBJ2-2; possible D gene TRBD1, 6 bases. The CDR3 consists of 14 residues. V dropped 2 bases and J dropped 6 bases, with 10 bases sitting between them. CDR1 and CDR2 (germline): SEHNR, FQNEAQ (reference sequence). The CDR3 loop reads CASSLQGYAGELFF. In DNA, the CDR3 is TGTGCCAGCAGCTTACAGGGGTATGCCGGGGAGCTGTTTTTT.

This clonotype was counted ten times or more. V and J are TRBV20-1 and TRBJ2-2, with a weak D call TRBD2 (7 bases). The V and J ends lost 3 bases and 4 bases respectively, with 18 bases between them. The CDR3 is 16 residues long. In germline, CDR1 is DFQATT, CDR2 SNEGSKA (reference sequence). CDR3 protein: CSASYLGGDGTGELFF. The CDR3, as DNA: TGCAGTGCTAGCTACCTAGGGGGGGATGGCACCGGGGAGCTGTTTTTT.